A selection of T cell receptor beta chains follows, all from one sample in a study of blood T cell repertoires in COVID-19. Here immunoSEQ multiplex PCR was the method, and the copy in TCRdb shows in-frame clones only, minus some. Of 50,000 to 75,000 clones detected, 70% to 80% appear once; the ten largest clones hold roughly half. Sequencing input: peripheral blood. All receptors derive from a woman aged 80 or older with acute or convalescent COVID-19. Both conserved end residues are part of each CDR3. D genes are given only for firm matches. The listing skips clone size in some rows; elsewhere it reads once, few, many or a size class.

J	size	D	V	DNA	CDR3
TRBJ1-4	.	.	TRBV7-9	TGTGCCAGCAGCCCCGGGTCCGCAACTAATGAAAAACTGTTTTTT	CASSPGSATNEKLFF
TRBJ1-6	few	.	TRBV5-1	TGCGCCAGCAGCTGGTCCCCGGGACTTCGAACCTATAATTCACCCCTCCACTTT	CASSWSPGLRTYNSPLHF
TRBJ1-1	few	.	TRBV29-1	TGCAGCGTTGAAGCGGGGAAGGGGAACACTGAAGCTTTCTTT	CSVEAGKGNTEAFF
TRBJ1-1	.	TRBD1	TRBV7-2	TGTGCCAGCAGCTCAAACAGGGGACGGATCCCTGAAGCTTTCTTT	CASSSNRGRIPEAFF
TRBJ2-5	.	TRBD1	TRBV9	TGTGCCAGCAGCGGCCGACAGGGAATCCAAGAGACCCAGTACTTC	CASSGRQGIQETQYF
TRBJ2-7	.	TRBD2	TRBV27	TGTGCCAGCAGTTTAATCGCTCCGACTAGCGGCCCCTACGAGCAGTACTTC	CASSLIAPTSGPYEQYF
TRBJ2-2	many	.	TRBV2	TGTGCCAGCGTCGGGCTAGCTGTCTTCGGGGAGCTGTTTTTT	CASVGLAVFGELFF
TRBJ1-5	.	TRBD1	TRBV28	TGTGCCAGCAGAGGGGACAGGCAACAGCCCCAGCATTTT	CASRGDRQQPQHF
TRBJ2-7	.	.	TRBV6-1	TGTGCCAGCAGTGAACCGTGGGGGGGGGCTTACGAGCAGTACTTC	CASSEPWGGAYEQYF
TRBJ1-1	.	.	TRBV5-1	TGCGCCAGCAGCTTGGCAGGGCTGGGGAACACTGAAGCTTTCTTT	CASSLAGLGNTEAFF
TRBJ2-1	.	TRBD2	TRBV15	TGTGCCACCAGCAGAGATTTGGGGGAGGGCCGGGATGAGCAGTTCTTC	CATSRDLGEGRDEQFF
TRBJ2-7	.	.	TRBV6-1	TGTGCCAGCAGTGAAGCAGGTGTCGGCCAGGGAGGATACGAGCAGTACTTC	CASSEAGVGQGGYEQYF
TRBJ1-2	many	.	TRBV22-1	TGTCCTGGGAGCGCCATCAATAGAGGCGCTATTCCGACAGTCACCCCTTCTGGCTACACCTTC	CPGSAINRGAIPTVTPSGYTF
TRBJ1-5	.	.	TRBV28	TGTGCCAGCCTCTTTAACCGGGGAATAGGCAATCAGCCCCAGCATTTT	CASLFNRGIGNQPQHF
TRBJ2-3	.	TRBD2	TRBV3-1/TRBV3-2	TGTGCCAGCAGCCAAGATCGGACTAGCGGGAGGGCCAGTCCCAGCACAGATACGCAGTATTTT	CASSQDRTSGRASPSTDTQYF
TRBJ1-2	.	.	TRBV9	TGTGCCAGCAGCGTAGGCCTCAACAGGGTAACTAACTATGGCTACACCTTC	CASSVGLNRVTNYGYTF
TRBJ1-2	.	TRBD1	TRBV6-5	TGTGCCAGCAGCCCCGGGACAGACTATGGCTACACCTTC	CASSPGTDYGYTF
TRBJ2-5	.	TRBD2	TRBV7-9	TGTGCCAGCAGCCCGCGTACCGGGACTAGCGAAGAGACCCAGTACTTC	CASSPRTGTSEETQYF
TRBJ2-1	.	TRBD2	TRBV28	TGTGCCAGCGGATTAGCGGGTTACAATGAGCAGTTCTTC	CASGLAGYNEQFF
TRBJ2-7	.	.	TRBV7-3	TGTGCCAGCAGCCCGAGGGGTGGACAGCTCTACGAGCAGTACTTC	CASSPRGGQLYEQYF
TRBJ1-5	.	.	TRBV19	TGTGCCAGTAGTAGAGGTCAGGGTGCCAATCAGCCCCAGCATTTT	CASSRGQGANQPQHF
TRBJ2-7	.	TRBD2	TRBV7-9	TGTGCCAGCAGCCCCGGACTAGCGGGAGGACGTTGGTACGAGCAGTACTTC	CASSPGLAGGRWYEQYF
TRBJ2-1	.	TRBD2	TRBV7-2	TGTGCCAGCAGCTTAGCGGGGGGGACTAGCGGGAGGCCTAATGAGCAGTTCTTC	CASSLAGGTSGRPNEQFF
TRBJ2-5	.	TRBD1	TRBV18	TGTGCCAGCTCACCCCGACAGGGGGCTAGGGAGACCCAGTACTTC	CASSPRQGARETQYF
TRBJ1-4	once	TRBD1	TRBV9	TGTGCCAGCAGCGTGGCCCTAGGACAGGATGAAAAACTGTTTTTT	CASSVALGQDEKLFF
TRBJ2-1	.	.	TRBV30	TGTGCCTGGGGTAGGGCGGGAATAAGCGCGTTCTTC	CAWGRAGISAFF
TRBJ2-1	.	.	TRBV7-2	TGTGCCAGCAGCGCCCGGGGTGGAACAAGCTCCTACAATGAGCAGTTCTTC	CASSARGGTSSYNEQFF
TRBJ2-3	.	TRBD2	TRBV5-8	TGTGCCAGCAGCAGGGAGTCGACTAGCGGGAGAGGTACGCAGTATTTT	CASSRESTSGRGTQYF
TRBJ2-1	.	TRBD1	TRBV18	TGTGCCAGCTCGCGTCAGACAGGGGACTACAATGAGCAGTTCTTC	CASSRQTGDYNEQFF
TRBJ1-1	.	.	TRBV18	TGTGCCAGCTCACGACAGAGCAACACTGAAGCTTTCTTT	CASSRQSNTEAFF
TRBJ2-1	.	.	TRBV7-3	TGTGCCAGCAGCCCCTGGGCGAGCTCCTACAATGAGCAGTTCTTC	CASSPWASSYNEQFF
TRBJ2-1	.	TRBD2	TRBV5-5	TGTGCCAGCACGCCGGGGGGAAGCTCCTACAATGAGCAGTTCTTC	CASTPGGSSYNEQFF
TRBJ2-5	.	TRBD1	TRBV14	TGTGCCAGCAGCCAAGGCTTGGCAGGGGGAGAGACCCAGTACTTC	CASSQGLAGGETQYF
TRBJ2-7	.	TRBD2	TRBV5-1	TGCGCCAGCAGCTTGGAGGTAGCGGGAGTTATCGAGCAGTACTTC	CASSLEVAGVIEQYF
TRBJ2-7	once	.	TRBV6-5	TGTGCCAGCAGAAAACAGGGTTACGAGCAGTACTTC	CASRKQGYEQYF
TRBJ2-7	.	TRBD2	TRBV6-1	TGTGCCAGCAGTGACATGACTAGCGGCCCCTACGAGCAGTACTTC	CASSDMTSGPYEQYF
TRBJ1-1	.	.	TRBV28	TGTGCCAGCAGTTTGAGACAGCGGAACACTGAAGCTTTCTTT	CASSLRQRNTEAFF
TRBJ2-2	.	.	TRBV6-5	TGTGCCAGCAGCCCCCGCTATAGGGGTACCGGGGAGCTGTTTTTT	CASSPRYRGTGELFF
TRBJ1-6	.	.	TRBV4-1	TGCGCCAGCAGCTTAGCGTCAGGGTCTACAGGGAATTCACCCCTCCACTTT	CASSLASGSTGNSPLHF
TRBJ2-3	.	.	TRBV28	TGTGCCAGCACCACCCGGCGGGCAGCCGAGACTAGCACAGATACGCAGTATTTT	CASTTRRAAETSTDTQYF
TRBJ2-1	.	TRBD2	TRBV7-3	TGTGCCAGCAGCTTATCTCCGGGCGGGAGTCGGTACAATGAGCAGTTCTTC	CASSLSPGGSRYNEQFF
TRBJ2-5	.	TRBD2	TRBV4-1	TGCGCCAGCAGGAAACTAGCGGGAGAGCCAGAGACCCAGTACTTC	CASRKLAGEPETQYF
TRBJ1-2	.	TRBD1	TRBV6-5	TGTGCCAGCAGTCGTCAGGGACAGACCTATGGCTACACCTTC	CASSRQGQTYGYTF
TRBJ1-5	.	.	TRBV11-1	TGTGCCAGCAGCTTGGGAGGGGGACATCAGCCCCAGCATTTT	CASSLGGGHQPQHF
TRBJ1-2	.	.	TRBV4-2	TGTGCCAGCAGCCAAGATTTGGCAGGCCGAGGCTACACCTTC	CASSQDLAGRGYTF
TRBJ2-3	.	.	TRBV5-1	TGCGCCAGCAGCTTGGGGGCATCAGATACGCAGTATTTT	CASSLGASDTQYF
TRBJ2-5	.	TRBD1	TRBV3-1/TRBV3-2	TGTGCCAGCAGCCTTCGGACAGGGGCAGAGACCCAGTACTTC	CASSLRTGAETQYF
TRBJ2-7	few	TRBD2	TRBV4-2	TGTGCCAGCAGCCGCCACGACACTAGCGGTCCCTACGAGCAGTACTTC	CASSRHDTSGPYEQYF
TRBJ2-3	.	TRBD2	TRBV28	TGTGCCAGCAGTGAGACTAGCGGGAGGGCCGGAGGCGGAACGCAGTATTTT	CASSETSGRAGGGTQYF
TRBJ2-1	.	.	TRBV7-3	TGTGCCAGCAGCCCTCAGGGCCCGAGCTCCTACAATGAGCAGTTCTTC	CASSPQGPSSYNEQFF
TRBJ2-2	.	TRBD1	TRBV2	TGTGCCAGCAGTGCACAGGGGGACTCCGGGGAGCTGTTTTTT	CASSAQGDSGELFF
TRBJ2-2	.	TRBD2	TRBV2	TGTGCCAGCAGTGGGACTAGCGGGAGTAGCGGGGAGCTGTTTTTT	CASSGTSGSSGELFF
TRBJ2-1	.	.	TRBV7-8	TGTGCCAGCAGCTCTGGAGGGTTCGGCTCCTACAATGAGCAGTTCTTC	CASSSGGFGSYNEQFF
TRBJ1-5	.	TRBD1	TRBV27	TGTGCCAGCAGTCCCAGACAGGGCCATCAGCCCCAGCATTTT	CASSPRQGHQPQHF
TRBJ1-1	.	.	TRBV6-5	TGTGCCAGCAGTTACTCGTTTACCAGGGGACCCCCTGAAGCTTTCTTT	CASSYSFTRGPPEAFF